This T cell receptor (beta chain) is drawn from a study of blood T cell repertoires in COVID-19. The CDR3 is made up of 15 amino acids. Germline CDR1 SNHLY, CDR2 FYNNEI. V was trimmed by 7 bases and J by 0 bases, leaving 12 bases between them. Only in-frame clones appear in the TCRdb table, and some are missing; sequencing was by immunoSEQ multiplex PCR. This sample has some 72,000 clones, with about nine tenths found just once. The chain combines TRBV2 with TRBJ1-4; D unresolved. Material for sequencing was peripheral blood. The clonotype was recovered from a man aged 45-60 years with active or convalescent COVID-19. CDR3 sequence: CASNLDGATNEKLFF. CDR3 sequence (DNA): TGTGCCAGCAATCTTGACGGAGCAACTAATGAAAAACTGTTTTTT.